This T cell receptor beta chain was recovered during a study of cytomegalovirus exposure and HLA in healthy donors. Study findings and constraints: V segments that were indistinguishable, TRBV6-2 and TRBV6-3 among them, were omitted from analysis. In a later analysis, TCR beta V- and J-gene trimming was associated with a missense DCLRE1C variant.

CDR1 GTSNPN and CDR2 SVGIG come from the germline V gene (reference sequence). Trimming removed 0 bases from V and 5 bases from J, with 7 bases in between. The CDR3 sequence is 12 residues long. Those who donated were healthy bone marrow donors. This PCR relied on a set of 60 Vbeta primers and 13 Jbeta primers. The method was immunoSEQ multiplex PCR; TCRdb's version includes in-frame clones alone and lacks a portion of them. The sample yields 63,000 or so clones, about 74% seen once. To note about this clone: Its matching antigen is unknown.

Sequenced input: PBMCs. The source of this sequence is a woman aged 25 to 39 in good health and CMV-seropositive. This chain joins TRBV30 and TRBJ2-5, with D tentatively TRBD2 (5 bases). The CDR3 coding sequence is TGTGCCTGGAGTGTTGGGAGCGAGACCCAGTACTTC. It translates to CAWSVGSETQYF.